This record covers a single TCR beta chain. The record originates from a study of Graves' ophthalmopathy and Graves' hyperthyroidism. About the study: Cases classed as stable hyperthyroidism had no ophthalmopathy within 18 months of follow-up.

Per the germline V gene, CDR1 is MNHEY and CDR2 is SVGEGT. V was cut by 4 bases and J by 4 bases, with 10 bases left in between. CDR3 size: 14 residues. People with hyperthyroidism were aged 18 to 65 and newly diagnosed, under 2 months' duration. No donor had other autoimmune disease, uncontrolled infection, pregnancy or lactation. Clinicians made diagnoses from clinical symptoms, serum thyroxine, TRAb, thyroid ultrasound and orbital computed tomography. As the template, RNA transcripts were used to amplify TCR beta CDR3 regions. An opening RT-PCR round employed HTBI primers and preceded a second-round multiplex PCR. TCRdb passed the multiplex PCR reads through MiXCR, listing each CDR3 protein once. The sample contains 1 million to 1.3 million distinct CDR3 sequences, 35% to 40% of which appear only once.

Material: peripheral blood or thyroid tissue (not recorded which). This sequence joins TRBV6-2 or TRBV6-3 and TRBJ2-2; no reliable D call. The source is an adult man with Graves' hyperthyroidism. The CDR3 nucleotides read TGTGCCAGCAGTTCGGTGCTGACCACCGGGGAGCTGTTTTTT. Translating gives CASSSVLTTGELFF.